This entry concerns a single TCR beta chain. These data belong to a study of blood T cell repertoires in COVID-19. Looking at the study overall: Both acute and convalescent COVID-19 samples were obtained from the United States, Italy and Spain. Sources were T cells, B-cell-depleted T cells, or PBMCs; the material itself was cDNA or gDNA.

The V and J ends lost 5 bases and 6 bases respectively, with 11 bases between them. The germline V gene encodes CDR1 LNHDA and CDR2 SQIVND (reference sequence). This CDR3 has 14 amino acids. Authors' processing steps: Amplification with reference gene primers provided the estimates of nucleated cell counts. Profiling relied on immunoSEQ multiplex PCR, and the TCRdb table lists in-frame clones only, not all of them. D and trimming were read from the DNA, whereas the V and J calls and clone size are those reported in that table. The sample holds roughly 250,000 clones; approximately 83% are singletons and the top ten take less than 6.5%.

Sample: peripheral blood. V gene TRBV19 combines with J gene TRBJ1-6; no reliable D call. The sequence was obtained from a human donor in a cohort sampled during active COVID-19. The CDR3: CASSLGGINSPLHF. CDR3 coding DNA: TGTGCCAGTAGTCTAGGCGGGATTAATTCACCCCTCCACTTT.